Below are 11 T cell receptor beta chains sequenced from a single sample in a study of control samples from healthy donors and cancer patients. Repertoires were generated with immunoSEQ multiplex PCR, while TCRdb's copy carries only in-frame clones and drops some. Of 190,000 or so clones detected, roughly 91% appear once; the ten largest clones hold approximately 1.5%. The specimen was blood. The receptors were sampled from a man in his late teens or twenties in good health.

V usage is TRBV30 and J usage is TRBJ2-7; D perhaps matches TRBD1 (6 bases). V lost 0 bases and J 6 bases, leaving 15 bases between the germline ends. This CDR3 has 14 amino acids. Germline loops: CDR1 GTSNPN, CDR2 SVGIG (reference sequence). In DNA, the CDR3 is TGTGCCTGGAGTGTAGGCCAGGGGACGGGCGAGCAGTACTTC. It codes for CAWSVGQGTGEQYF.

The chain employs TRBV18 and TRBJ2-5, with D unclear. There are 13 residues in the CDR3. V was pared by 1 base and J by 5 bases, with 8 bases between. CDR1 is KGHSH and CDR2 is LQKENI in the germline V gene. CDR3 sequence: CASSPQQAETQYF. The CDR3 nucleotides are TGTGCCAGCTCACCACAGCAGGCGGAGACCCAGTACTTC.

This chain links TRBV14 with TRBJ1-2; tentative D call: TRBD1 (6 bases). Per germline, CDR1 SGHDN and CDR2 FVKESK. This CDR3 has 14 residues. V gave up 3 bases and J gave up 4 bases, with 12 bases separating them. CDR3 protein: CASSQGDRTYGYTF. CDR3 sequence (DNA): TGTGCCAGCAGCCAGGGAGACAGGACCTATGGCTACACCTTC. The whole variable domain, remainder taken from reference TRBV14 and TRBJ1-2, is EAGVTQFPSHSVIEKGQTVTLRCDPISGHDNLYWYRRVMGKEIKFLLHFVKESKQDESGMPNNRFLAERTGGTYSTLKVQPAELEDSGVYFCASSQGDRTYGYTFGSGTRLTVV.

V gene TRBV7-9 combines with J gene TRBJ1-4, with TRBD1 matching 10 bases. The trim removed 3 bases at V and 4 bases at J, leaving 8 bases unmatched. The germline V gene has CDR1 SEHNR and CDR2 FQNEAQ (reference sequence). The CDR3 has 17 residues. The CDR3 spells CASSLWTGGRYNEKLFF. The DNA of the CDR3 is TGTGCCAGCAGCTTGTGGACAGGGGGGCGTTATAATGAAAAACTGTTTTTT.

V usage is TRBV4-1 and J usage is TRBJ1-3; D is ambiguous. Germline V gives CDR1 MGHRA, CDR2 YSYEKL. The CDR3 spans 12 residues. V was cut by 1 base and J by 4 bases, with 2 bases left in between. The CDR3 sequence: CASSQAGNTIYF. The CDR3, as DNA: TGCGCCAGCAGCCAAGCCGGAAACACCATATATTTT.

The V gene is TRBV7-9, the J gene TRBJ1-5; D is unresolved. CDR1 SEHNR and CDR2 FQNEAQ come from the germline V gene (reference sequence). This CDR3 is built from 13 residues. V was cut by 0 bases and J by 4 bases, with 4 bases left in between. CDR3 loop: CASSLAFNQPQHF. DNA for the CDR3: TGTGCCAGCAGCTTAGCGTTTAATCAGCCCCAGCATTTT.

The V gene is TRBV3-1 (or the pseudogene TRBV3-2), the J gene TRBJ2-7; D unresolved. The CDR3 covers 12 residues. Trimming took off 1 base at V and 3 bases at J, with 4 bases between the two ends. The germline gives CDR1 LGHDT, CDR2 YNNKEL (reference sequence). In nucleotides, the CDR3 is TGTGCCAGCAGCCAAGCAAACTACGAGCAGTACTTC. It yields the protein CASSQANYEQYF.

V usage is TRBV18 and J usage is TRBJ2-3; either TRBD1 or TRBD2 may fit D (6 bases each). Trimming took 2 bases from V and 5 from J, leaving 17 bases between them. Germline V lookup: CDR1 KGHSH, CDR2 LQKENI. This CDR3 is 16 amino acids long. The CDR3 loop is CASSPFGGAEGDTQYF. Written as DNA, the CDR3 is TGTGCCAGCTCACCATTCGGGGGCGCAGAGGGAGATACGCAGTATTTT.

The rearrangement joins TRBV2 to TRBJ2-7, with 9 bases matching TRBD1. Per the germline V gene, CDR1 is SNHLY and CDR2 is FYNNEI. V was pared by 2 bases and J by 6 bases, with 14 bases of the junction left unmatched. This CDR3 is built from 17 residues. The CDR3 here is CASSEMGTGGLSGEQYF. CDR3 bases: TGTGCCAGCAGTGAAATGGGAACAGGGGGCTTATCGGGCGAGCAGTACTTC.

The genes are TRBV3-1 (or the pseudogene TRBV3-2) and TRBJ1-2; D is unclear. V dropped 0 bases and J dropped 4 bases, with 12 bases sitting between them. The CDR3 extends over 15 amino acids. Germline V gene lookup returns CDR1 LGHDT and CDR2 YNNKEL (reference sequence). CDR3 protein: CASSQDLIGSYGYTF. CDR3 sequence (DNA): TGTGCCAGCAGCCAAGATTTGATCGGCAGCTATGGCTACACCTTC.

The J gene is TRBJ1-6, the V gene TRBV9, with TRBD1 matching 7 bases. Trimming took 0 bases from V and 8 from J; bases not matched to a gene: 5. The CDR3 is made up of 15 amino acids. Germline-derived CDR1 and CDR2 are SGDLS and YYNGEE. The CDR3 region is CASSVGDREDSPLHF. The CDR3 DNA is TGTGCCAGCAGCGTAGGAGACAGGGAGGATTCACCCCTCCACTTT.